The next 28 T cell receptor beta chains were all read from a single sample in a study of T cells in Graves' hyperthyroidism and ophthalmopathy. TCR beta CDR3 sequences were amplified from RNA transcripts. TCR CDR3 regions were first amplified by RT-PCR with HTBI primers. TCRdb reprocessed the multiplex PCR reads with MiXCR, giving one entry per CDR3 protein. The data show approximately 740,000 distinct CDR3 sequences, with 14% seen just once and roughly a tenth held by the top ten. Input material: blood. Receptors were obtained from a woman aged 18-35 years with Graves' hyperthyroidism.

At least ten counts were recorded for this clonotype. CDR3 loop: CASSPDSNYGYTF. The CDR3 DNA reads as TGTGCCAGCAGCCCGGACAGTAACTATGGCTACACCTTC. The J gene is TRBJ1-2, the V gene TRBV3-1; the D gene is possibly TRBD1 (6 bases). From germline, CDR1 is LGHDT and CDR2 YNNKEL (reference sequence). This CDR3 is built from 13 residues. V lost 4 bases to trimming and J lost 1 base, with 7 bases between them.

In DNA form, the CDR3 reads TGCAGTGCTAGAGATCTGGGGGGCTACTATGGCTACACCTTC. It codes for CSARDLGGYYGYTF. This chain links TRBV20-1 with TRBJ1-2, with D possibly matching TRBD1 (6 bases). CDR3 length: 14 residues. Deletions cut 0 bases from V and 3 bases from J, with 11 bases between. CDR1 DFQATT and CDR2 SNEGSKA come from the germline V gene (reference sequence).

The chain couples TRBV27 to TRBJ2-3; D perhaps matches TRBD1 (5 bases). Germline loops: CDR1 MNHEY, CDR2 SMNVEV (reference sequence). The CDR3 is made up of 16 amino acids. Deletions cut 6 bases from V and 8 bases from J, with 24 bases between. The CDR3 DNA follows: TGTGCCAGCAGCTTCCGTTTCGGACATCTTACGGCTACGCAGTATTTT. It yields the protein CASSFRFGHLTATQYF.

The rearrangement joins TRBV10-1 to TRBJ2-7; D might be TRBD2 (6 bases). Germline V gene data show CDR1 as WNHNN and CDR2 as SYGVQD (reference sequence). V lost 3 bases, J lost 2 bases, and 17 bases lay in between. The CDR3 sequence is 16 residues long. The CDR3 DNA follows: TGCGCCAGCAGTGACCCTACGGGAGATTCCCCCTACGAGCAGTACTTC. Its protein product is CASSDPTGDSPYEQYF.

The rearrangement uses TRBV6-4 and TRBJ1-1; D uncertain. The germline V gene encodes CDR1 MRHNA and CDR2 SNTAGT. This CDR3 spans 13 amino acids. V lost 2 bases and J 8 bases, leaving 12 bases between the germline ends. CDR3 loop: CASSDGWTIEAFF. DNA of the CDR3: TGTGCCAGCAGTGACGGGTGGACGATAGAAGCTTTCTTT.

This clonotype was recorded a few times. V gene TRBV14 combines with J gene TRBJ2-7; a possible D gene is TRBD1 (6 bases). V gave up 3 bases and J gave up 3 bases, with 12 bases separating them. CDR1 is SGHDN and CDR2 is FVKESK in the germline V gene. There are 14 residues in the CDR3. The CDR3: CASSHGTGFYEQYF. The CDR3 nucleotides are TGTGCCAGCAGCCACGGTACAGGGTTCTACGAGCAGTACTTC.

This clonotype was observed many times. V gene TRBV12-3 or TRBV12-4 combines with J gene TRBJ1-1; D gene uncertain. The CDR3 loop spans 14 amino acids. The V gene lost 3 bases and the J gene lost 5 bases, with 13 bases spanning the gap. The CDR3 loop is CASSFSPAHTEAFF. In nucleotides, the CDR3 is TGTGCCAGCAGTTTCTCTCCCGCCCATACTGAAGCTTTCTTT.

This clonotype was seen repeatedly, ten times or more. The chain is built from TRBV4-1 and TRBJ2-7; D possibly corresponds to TRBD2 (6 bases). Germline V CDR1 and CDR2: MGHRA, YSYEKL. Trimming shortened V by 1 base and J by 2 bases, and 15 bases separated the two germline ends. There are 16 residues in the CDR3. CDR3: CASSQGKDYPTYEQYF. Here the CDR3 DNA reads TGCGCCAGCAGCCAAGGGAAGGACTACCCTACCTACGAGCAGTACTTC.

The chain links TRBV4-2 to TRBJ2-3; 13 nucleotides align to TRBD2. Germline CDR1 is LGHNA and CDR2 is YNFKEQ. The CDR3 has 16 amino acids. The junction had 7 bases not matched to a gene; V was cut back by 4 bases and J by 6 bases. The CDR3 is CASSLGLAGVGDTQYF. The CDR3 nucleotides read TGTGCCAGCAGCCTAGGACTAGCGGGAGTAGGGGATACGCAGTATTTT.

V gene TRBV5-1 combines with J gene TRBJ2-5, with TRBD2 matching over 16 bases. After removal of 3 bases from V and 3 bases from J, the junction contained 2 bases not matched to a gene. The germline V gene encodes CDR1 SGHRS and CDR2 YFSETQ. The CDR3 contains 16 residues. CDR3 region: CASSSGLAGGKETQYF. The CDR3, as DNA: TGCGCCAGCAGCTCGGGACTAGCGGGAGGGAAAGAGACCCAGTACTTC. The variable domain in full, with the rest retrieved from reference TRBV5-1 and TRBJ2-5, is KAGVTQTPRYLIKTRGQQVTLSCSPISGHRSVSWYQQTPGQGLQFLFEYFSETQRNKGNFPGRFSGRQFSNSRSEMNVSTLELGDSALYLCASSSGLAGGKETQYFGPGTRLLVL.

This clonotype was counted at least ten times. The chain recombines TRBV30 with TRBJ2-2; D might be TRBD2 (5 bases). This CDR3 is 13 amino acids long. With 0 bases removed from V and 13 bases from J, the gap between germline ends came to 15 bases. From germline, CDR1 is GTSNPN and CDR2 SVGIG (reference sequence). CDR3 DNA sequence: TGTGCCTGGAGTGTAAGGAGCGGATGGGGGCTGTTTTTT. Its translation is CAWSVRSGWGLFF. The full variable domain, completed using reference TRBV30 and TRBJ2-2, is SQTIHQWPATLVQPVGSPLSLECTVEGTSNPNLYWYRQAAGRGLQLLFYSVGIGQISSEVPQNLSASRPQDRQFILSSKKLLLSDSGFYLCAWSVRSGWGLFFGEGSRLTVL.

This clonotype was recorded a few times. The chain combines TRBV5-1 with TRBJ2-7; tentatively, D is TRBD1 (5 bases). Germline V gene lookup returns CDR1 SGHRS and CDR2 YFSETQ. This CDR3 contains 13 residues. Deletions cut 1 base from V and 2 bases from J, with 7 bases between. The CDR3 DNA sequence: TGCGCCAGCAGCTTGTCCAGGGCCTACGAGCAGTACTTC. It codes for CASSLSRAYEQYF. The full variable domain, completed using reference TRBV5-1 and TRBJ2-7, is KAGVTQTPRYLIKTRGQQVTLSCSPISGHRSVSWYQQTPGQGLQFLFEYFSETQRNKGNFPGRFSGRQFSNSRSEMNVSTLELGDSALYLCASSLSRAYEQYFGPGTRLTVT.

This clonotype came up a few times. V is TRBV6-1 and J is TRBJ1-1; D not certain. V was shortened by 5 bases and J by 1 base, with 11 bases between the two germline ends. CDR1 MNHNS and CDR2 SASEGT come from the germline V gene. The length of the CDR3 is 14 residues. CDR3: CASSPQLTNTEAFF. DNA of the CDR3: TGTGCCAGCAGTCCACAGCTGACGAACACTGAAGCTTTCTTT.

A word on this clonotype: With a much larger clone just one base away, this may be a read error. The chain uses TRBV12-3 or TRBV12-4 and TRBJ2-1, with D possibly TRBD1 on 7 matching bases. The CDR3 is 14 amino acids. CDR3 sequence reads: CASSFGSQGGEQLF. The DNA of the CDR3 is TGTGCCAGCAGTTTCGGCAGCCAGGGGGGTGAGCAGCTCTTC.

This clonotype was seen repeatedly, ten times or more. The V and J genes are TRBV4-3 and TRBJ2-7; D not resolved. V was shortened by 1 base and J by 5 bases, with 9 bases between the two germline ends. Germline loops: CDR1 LGHNA, CDR2 YSLEER. This CDR3 has 13 residues. The DNA of the CDR3 is TGCGCCAGCAGCCAAGTTGACGACCACGAGCAGTACTTC. This encodes CASSQVDDHEQYF.

V and J are TRBV13 and TRBJ2-3, with D uncertain. V lost 5 bases and J lost 3, with 9 bases in between. The CDR3 spans 13 residues. Germline assignment: CDR1 PRHDT and CDR2 FYEKMQ (reference sequence). The CDR3 protein is CASSELGTDTQYF. Written as DNA, the CDR3 is TGTGCCAGCAGCGAGCTAGGGACAGATACGCAGTATTTT.

At least ten counts were recorded for this clonotype. J is TRBJ2-1 and V is TRBV13, with 7 bases aligning to TRBD2. Trimming removed 2 bases from V and 7 bases from J; junction bases left unmatched: 5. CDR3 length equals 14 residues. CDR1 is PRHDT and CDR2 is FYEKMQ in the germline V gene (reference sequence). The CDR3 spells CASSLRGRANEQFF. The DNA of the CDR3 is TGTGCCAGCAGCTTACGCGGGAGAGCAAATGAGCAGTTCTTC.

This clonotype appeared a few times. The chain couples TRBV29-1 to TRBJ1-2, with no clear D. The CDR3 is 13 amino acids. The V gene lost 4 bases and the J gene lost 5 bases, with 14 bases spanning the gap. Germline V gives CDR1 SQVTM, CDR2 ANQGSEA. The CDR3 is CSVGVSETYGYTF. The CDR3 DNA follows: TGCAGCGTTGGTGTCTCAGAGACTTATGGCTACACCTTC.

This clonotype was observed a handful of times. This chain uses TRBV20-1 with TRBJ2-7, with 8 bases fitting TRBD2. This CDR3 comprises 15 residues. Germline assignment: CDR1 DFQATT and CDR2 SNEGSKA (reference sequence). With 0 bases clipped from V and 6 bases from J, the junction kept 10 bases outside the gene matches. The CDR3 nucleotides read TGCAGTGCTAGAGATCGGGGGCGCGGGAGGTCCGAGCAGTACTTC. Encoded protein: CSARDRGRGRSEQYF.

This clonotype was counted many times. The chain is built from TRBV3-1 and TRBJ1-1, with D unresolved. CDR1 and CDR2 (germline): LGHDT, YNNKEL (reference sequence). The CDR3 length is 13 residues. V was cut by 7 bases and J by 4 bases, with 13 bases left in between. The CDR3 DNA sequence: TGTGCCAGCATTCAGAGAGGAGGCACTGAAGCTTTCTTT. Amino acid sequence: CASIQRGGTEAFF.

The table lists this clonotype with a few counts. The gene calls are TRBV6-1 and TRBJ2-7, with TRBD1 identical over 10 bases. Germline V CDR1 and CDR2: MNHNS, SASEGT. The length of the CDR3 is 15 residues. The junction had 4 bases not matched to a gene; V was cut back by 3 bases and J by 2 bases. The CDR3 nucleotides are TGTGCCAGCAGTGATGGGACAGGGGTACCCTACGAGCAGTACTTC. Translated, it gives CASSDGTGVPYEQYF.

This clonotype has ten or more counts. The chain couples TRBV7-9 to TRBJ2-1, with unresolved D. The CDR3 is 14 amino acids. Germline CDR1 is SEHNR and CDR2 is FQNEAQ (reference sequence). Trimming pared 4 bases from V and 8 bases from J, leaving 15 bases between. The CDR3 sequence: CASSSEYGVDEQFF. DNA of the CDR3: TGTGCCAGCAGCTCTGAGTATGGGGTTGATGAGCAGTTCTTC.

This clonotype was detected ten times or more. This chain connects TRBV24-1 to TRBJ1-1; D is possibly TRBD1 (6 bases). Germline values: CDR1 KGHDR, CDR2 SFDVKD. Trimming took off 1 base at V and 9 bases at J, with 8 bases between the two ends. This CDR3 spans 12 amino acids. CDR3 residues: CATSDLRGKAFF. The CDR3 DNA is TGTGCCACCAGTGATTTAAGGGGGAAAGCTTTCTTT.

This clonotype came up many times. The chain recombines TRBV6-5 with TRBJ1-1; 7 positions match TRBD1. Trimming cost V 2 bases and J 4 bases; bases outside gene matches: 13. Looked up from germline, CDR1 is MNHEY and CDR2 is SVGAGI. The CDR3 loop spans 17 amino acids. The CDR3 nucleotides are TGTGCCAGCAGTTACGGTTGGCAGGGGGTACGAAGCACTGAAGCTTTCTTT. Translation: CASSYGWQGVRSTEAFF.

This clonotype was seen more than once but under ten times. J is TRBJ2-2 and V is TRBV7-3, with D unresolved. The V gene's germline CDR1 is SGHTA and CDR2 FQGTGA. The CDR3 sequence is 13 residues long. V was shortened by 5 bases and J by 4 bases, with 8 bases between the two germline ends. The CDR3 DNA sequence: TGTGCCAGCAGCATCTTAGGCACCGGGGAGCTGTTTTTT. It is translated as CASSILGTGELFF. Full variable domain (remainder filled in from reference TRBV7-3 and TRBJ2-2): GAGVSQTPSNKVTEKGKYVELRCDPISGHTALYWYRQSLGQGPEFLIYFQGTGAADDSGLPNDRFFAVRPEGSVSTLKIQRTERGDSAVYLCASSILGTGELFFGEGSRLTVL.

This clonotype appeared a few times. The chain couples TRBV9 to TRBJ2-2; 7 bases are shared with TRBD2. This CDR3 has 16 amino acids. Germline CDR1 is SGDLS and CDR2 is YYNGEE. V was clipped by 4 bases and J by 3 bases; unmatched bases: 9. In DNA, the CDR3 is TGTGCCAGCAGCCCCCGGCTAGCGGACCACACCGGGGAGCTGTTTTTT. As protein: CASSPRLADHTGELFF.

This clonotype was seen ten or more times. This sequence joins TRBV12-3 or TRBV12-4 and TRBJ2-5, with 10 bases identical to TRBD2. Unmatched junction bases numbered 6, after V lost 7 bases and J lost 4 bases. The CDR3 contains 14 residues. The chain's CDR3 is CASTLGLARETQYF. The CDR3 nucleotides are TGTGCCAGCACCCTGGGACTAGCGCGAGAGACCCAGTACTTC.

This clonotype has at least ten counts. The chain combines TRBV5-1 with TRBJ2-1; tentatively, D is TRBD1 or TRBD2 (7 bases each). The V gene lost 0 bases and the J gene lost 9 bases, with 19 bases spanning the gap. Per the germline V gene, CDR1 is SGHRS and CDR2 is YFSETQ. The CDR3 totals 16 residues. Here the CDR3 reads CASSLGDRQGEGEQFF. CDR3 nucleotide sequence: TGCGCCAGCAGCTTGGGAGATCGGCAGGGGGAGGGTGAGCAGTTCTTC.